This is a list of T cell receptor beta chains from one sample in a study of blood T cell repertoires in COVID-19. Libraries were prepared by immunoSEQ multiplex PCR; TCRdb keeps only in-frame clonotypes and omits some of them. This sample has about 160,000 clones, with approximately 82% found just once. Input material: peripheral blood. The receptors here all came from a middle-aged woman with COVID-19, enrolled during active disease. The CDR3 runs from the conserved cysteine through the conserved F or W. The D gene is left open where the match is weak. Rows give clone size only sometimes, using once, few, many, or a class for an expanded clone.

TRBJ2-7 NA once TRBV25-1 TGTGCCACCTCAGGCAAGGGGCCGGGTGAGCAGTACTTC CATSGKGPGEQYF
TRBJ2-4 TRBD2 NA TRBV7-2 TGTGCCAGCAGCTTAGGCGGGGGTTTAAACATTCAGTACTTC CASSLGGGLNIQYF
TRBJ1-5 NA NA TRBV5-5 TGTGCCAGCAGCTCCCGGGGAGGGATCAGCAATCAGCCCCAGCATTTT CASSSRGGISNQPQHF
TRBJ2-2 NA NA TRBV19 TGTGCCAGTAGCGTCACCGGGGAGCTGTTTTTT CASSVTGELFF
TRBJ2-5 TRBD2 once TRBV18 TGTGCCAGCTCACCTAGCGGGAGACGAGAGACCCAGTACTTC CASSPSGRRETQYF
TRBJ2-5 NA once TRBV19 TGTGCCAGTAGTATTAACAGGAAAGAGACCCAGTACTTC CASSINRKETQYF
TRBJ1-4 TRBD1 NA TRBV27 TGTGCCAGCAGCCGCCTGGACAGGGGCGATGAAAAACTGTTTTTT CASSRLDRGDEKLFF
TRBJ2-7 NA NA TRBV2 TGTGCCAGCCGTGAGGGGTTGGGACTGGCCTACGAGCAGTACTTC CASREGLGLAYEQYF
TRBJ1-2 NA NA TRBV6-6 TGTGCCAGCATGACAGATGCAACTAACTATGGCTACACCTTC CASMTDATNYGYTF
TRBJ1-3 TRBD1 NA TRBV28 TGTGCCACCCGACGCGGCGGGACAGGGGCTGGAAACACCATATATTTT CATRRGGTGAGNTIYF
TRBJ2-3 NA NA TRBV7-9 TGTGCCAGCATAGAGACAGATACGCAGTATTTT CASIETDTQYF
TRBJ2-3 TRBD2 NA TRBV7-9 TGTGCCAGCAGCCTCGGGAGGGAGCGCACAGATACGCAGTATTTT CASSLGRERTDTQYF
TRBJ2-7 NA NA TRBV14 TGTGCCAGCAGCCTCGCCCACAGGGGGGGGTACGAGCAGTACTTC CASSLAHRGGYEQYF
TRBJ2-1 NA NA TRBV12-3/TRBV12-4 TGTGCCAGCAGTTTCCTGGAGTACAATGAGCAGTTCTTC CASSFLEYNEQFF
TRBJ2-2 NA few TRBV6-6 TGTGCCAGCAGAGTCGCGGAAACGAACACCGGGGAGCTGTTTTTT CASRVAETNTGELFF
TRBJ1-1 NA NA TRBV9 TGTGCCAGCAGCGTAGCTACGGTGACTGAAGCTTTCTTT CASSVATVTEAFF
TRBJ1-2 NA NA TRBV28 TGTGCCAGCAGTTTAAATATGGCGGATGGCTACACCTTC CASSLNMADGYTF
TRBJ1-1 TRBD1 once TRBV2 TGTGCCAGCACTCAGGGGGTCAAGGGAGCTTTCTTT CASTQGVKGAFF
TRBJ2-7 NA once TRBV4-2 TGTGCCAGCAGCCAAGATTGGCCAGCGGGTTCCTCCTACGAGCAGTACTTC CASSQDWPAGSSYEQYF
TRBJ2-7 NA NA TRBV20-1 TGCAGTGCTAGACGGTCCGAGCAGTACTTC CSARRSEQYF
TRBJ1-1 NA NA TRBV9 TGTGCCAGCAGCCGCAGGGAAGGTGAAGCTTTCTTT CASSRREGEAFF
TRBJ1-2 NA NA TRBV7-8 TGTGCCAGCAGCCCTCGGGAGGCTGGAGGCTACACCTTC CASSPREAGGYTF
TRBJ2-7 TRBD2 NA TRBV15 TGTGCCACCAGCAGAGGCGGGAGGGCCTACGAGCAGTACTTC CATSRGGRAYEQYF
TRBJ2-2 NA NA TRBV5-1 TGCGCCAGCAGCACGGACTCCACCGGGGAGCTGTTTTTT CASSTDSTGELFF
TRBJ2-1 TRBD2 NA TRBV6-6 TGTGCCAGCAAAACCTCCGTGATAGCGGGAATCCATGAGCAGTTCTTC CASKTSVIAGIHEQFF
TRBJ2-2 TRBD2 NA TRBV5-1 TGCGCCAGCAGCTTAACTAGCGGGATGAACACCGGGGAGCTGTTTTTT CASSLTSGMNTGELFF
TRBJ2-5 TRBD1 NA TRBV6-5 TGTGCCAGCAGTTACACGGGACAGGGGGCAGAGACCCAGTACTTC CASSYTGQGAETQYF
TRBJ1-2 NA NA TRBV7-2 TGTGCCAGCAGCTGGAGTGGGGGCAACTATGGCTACACCTTC CASSWSGGNYGYTF
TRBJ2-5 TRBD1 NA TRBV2 TGTGCCAGCAAAACCGACAGGGGGCATGCTGAGACCCAGTACTTC CASKTDRGHAETQYF
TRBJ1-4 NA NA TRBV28 TGTGCCAGCAGCTACCGGGGGAGGAGGGGTGAAAAACTGTTTTTT CASSYRGRRGEKLFF
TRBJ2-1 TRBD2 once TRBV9 TGTGCCAGCAGCGCCGGGACTAGCGACCTCTACGGGGATGAGCAGTTCTTC CASSAGTSDLYGDEQFF